Reported below is one T cell receptor (beta chain). This clone has more than one count but fewer than ten. The specificity of this receptor is unknown. No much larger clone is present one base from it, and per-base qualities are unavailable. The data are from a study of long-term antiretroviral therapy in people with HIV (dated by TCRdb to 2021 to 2024). Broadly, across the study: The earliest samples were collected about a decade before the 2015 WHO recommendation for immediate ART, when ART was typically delayed until CD4 counts fell. A total of about 190 cryopreserved PBMC samples were contributed to the cohort by 30 adults with confirmed HIV infection, with samples collected serially over a mean of roughly six years (range 1-12). No cross-contamination during QIAcube processing was seen in test extractions of a monoclonal T-cell line run alongside 33 polyclonal samples. Among the approximately 27 participants with HIV, eleven were female. A retrospective serial study tested whether changes in peripheral blood TRB repertoire composition and diversity were associated with ART initiation and durable HIV suppression. The investigation overall reported the following: Starting ART was linked to a significant rise in TRB diversity, yet even with long-term ART the diversity remained significantly lower than in transplant donor controls. Compared with controls, HIV repertoires had narrower CDR3 length ranges, and the network structure pointed to an antigen-experienced repertoire that shifted only slightly toward naive after ART. Samples dated from the mid-2000s to the late 2010s, and the ART regimens used may be less effective than current ones. Since PBMC availability was limited, sequencing covered only the TCR beta chain, with no alpha chain pairing. Because cell numbers in pre-ART samples were limited, unsorted PBMC were profiled instead of sorted CD4+ and CD8+ T cells. No data were available on ART adherence, viral resistance or therapy changes, limiting inferences about post-ART repertoire changes. Expanded TRB clones identified before ART initiation dominated the repertoire at all time points, although this dominance fluctuated and declined in many PLHIV after ART.

V and J lose 3 bases and 3 bases, and a span of 12 bases separates them. The germline V gene (reference sequence) specifies LNHDA as CDR1 and SQIVND as CDR2. Measured from the cysteine to the phenylalanine, the CDR3 is 14 residues long. Of all the DNA, just the CDR3 is kept, 42 bases in frame from base 1. The immunoSEQ hsTCRB v3.0 assay was used at survey level resolution to sequence the TRB variable region. The target sequencing depth for TRB was about 40,000-55,000 T-cell genomes per sample. An Illumina MiSeq with a v3 150-cycle kit was used to sequence the pooled TRB libraries. In the authors' own workflow: Repertoire analysis ran in R within a reproducible Nextflow workflow covering QC, data transformation and analysis. Custom analyses were implemented in LymphoSeq2, an R package for AIRR-Seq data exploration. A handful of samples that yielded fewer than 5000 total TRB sequences were excluded, so that 150 to 200 HIV repertoires were analyzed. Of the 188 retained HIV repertoires, about 61 were collected before and more than 120 after ART initiation. Each repertoire was downsampled to 5000 TRB nucleotide sequences, and summary statistics were averaged across 100 downsampling iterations. Only TRB sequences with CDR3 regions of at least seven amino acids were retained for analysis. Two measures captured diversity: a Shannon entropy-derived clonality score and the Gini coefficient. In repertoire networks, the top 5000 CDR3 amino acid sequences were linked whenever an edit distance of one separated two sequences. For TRB CDR3 amino acid sequences, GLIPH2 was used to predict antigen specificity groups and MHC restriction. CDR3 amino acid sequences were matched against VDJdb and McPAS-TCR to flag known CMV, EBV, HIV or tissue antigen associations. Pre-ART, post-ART and control groups were compared with Wilcoxon signed-rank tests and Holm-Bonferroni correction. In TCRdb, the immuneACCESS table is reduced to in-frame sequences with V and J assigned. These tables do not hold every clone; where another copy was compared, an unresolved V gene accounts for under half, and the others remain unexplained. V, J and clone size reflect that table, while D and trimming were determined from the DNA. Here the sample has tens of thousands of clones; roughly 85% occur a single time. Less than 5.5% of the sample is taken by the ten largest.

To be included, a participant needed at least one PBMC sample from before ART initiation plus at least two post-ART samples. All participants with HIV were treated in the United States of America. Cryopreserved samples of about 0.9-11 million PBMC were thawed and washed before DNA extraction. At the time of the earliest PBMC sample, participants with HIV were aged between roughly 20 and 54 years. Per participant, PBMC samples came from 1-4 timepoints prior to ART initiation and 2-8 timepoints following ART initiation, for a median of 7 samples. For every participant, serial HIV viral load, CD4+ T-cell count, ART history and demographic data were obtained. Using a Qiagen kit on a QIAcube, genomic DNA was extracted from unsorted PBMC, with samples processed in batches of 12.

The sequences come from unsorted PBMCs, collected around 3.3 years after starting antiretroviral therapy. This sequence uses TRBV19 and TRBJ2-7; the D gene is possibly TRBD1, with 6 bases matching. The receptor comes from a man younger than 35 with HIV. The DNA reads as follows: TGTGCCAGTAGTATTGGGGCAGGGGACTACGAGCAGTACTTC. This gives the protein CASSIGAGDYEQYF.